The 28 T cell receptor beta chains in this list originate from one sample, sequenced in a study of shared clonotypes between healthy human individuals. TCRdb keeps only in-frame clones here, not all; method: immunoSEQ multiplex PCR. This sample carries roughly 2.1 million clones, approximately 94% of them seen once, and the ten largest clones take over 1.5%. Terminally differentiated effector memory CD45RA+ cells were left out of the naive CD8 fraction, which was CD45RO-negative and positively selected for CCR7. The material sequenced was naive CD8+ T cells from PBMCs. These receptors were collected from a young man in good health. Some clones in this sample may be carry-over from other donors' samples.

The V call is TRBV14, the J call TRBJ2-1; 7 bases map to TRBD2. With 0 bases clipped from V and 2 bases from J, the junction kept 4 bases outside the gene matches. This CDR3 region has 16 residues. Germline lookup yields CDR1 SGHDN and CDR2 FVKESK. The CDR3 is CASSQDSRGAYNEQFF. In DNA, the CDR3 is TGTGCCAGCAGCCAAGATAGTCGGGGGGCCTACAATGAGCAGTTCTTC.

The gene calls are TRBV9 and TRBJ2-7; 10 nucleotides match TRBD1. The ends lost 5 bases at V and 0 bases at J; junction bases unmatched: 8. Germline V gene lookup returns CDR1 SGDLS and CDR2 YYNGEE. CDR3 length: 16 residues. The CDR3 DNA is TGTGCCAGCAGTTGGGGGACAGGGGATTTCTCCTACGAGCAGTACTTC. It specifies CASSWGTGDFSYEQYF.

CDR3 bases: TGCGCCAGCAAGATCGACAGTTACAATGAGCAGTTCTTC. This encodes CASKIDSYNEQFF. The V gene is TRBV10-2, the J gene TRBJ2-1; a weak D match, TRBD1 (5 bases). The CDR3 consists of 13 residues. Per the germline V gene, CDR1 is WSHSY and CDR2 is SAAADI. V was shortened by 7 bases and J by 4 bases, with 11 bases between the two germline ends.

The chain is built from TRBV7-2 and TRBJ1-3; 8 bases map to TRBD1. The CDR3 spans 19 residues. Germline V gives CDR1 SGHTA, CDR2 FQGNSA. With V trimmed by 5 bases and J by 7 bases, 22 bases remained unmatched. The DNA for the CDR3 is TGTGCCAGCAGCCTCCCGACAGGGGCTCCTCCGCTTCTTGGGAACACCATATATTTT. Amino acid sequence: CASSLPTGAPPLLGNTIYF.

V and J are TRBV28 and TRBJ2-7; 9 nucleotides line up with TRBD1. Germline V gene lookup returns CDR1 MDHEN and CDR2 SYDVKM. V was pared by 4 bases and J by 1 base, with 8 bases of the junction left unmatched. This CDR3 has 16 residues. The CDR3 reads CASSSDRGSGSYEQYF. The CDR3 nucleotides read TGTGCCAGCAGTTCCGACAGGGGGTCGGGGTCCTACGAGCAGTACTTC.

This chain connects TRBV27 to TRBJ1-2; the D gene is possibly TRBD1 (6 bases). CDR1 and CDR2 (germline): MNHEY, SMNVEV (reference sequence). V shed 4 bases and J shed 2 bases, with 29 bases lying between them. The CDR3 runs to 20 residues. The chain's CDR3 is CASSYLMGPRSGETNYGYTF. In DNA, the CDR3 is TGTGCCAGCAGTTACCTGATGGGACCCCGGTCAGGGGAGACGAACTATGGCTACACCTTC.

This chain's CDR3 is CASSLLQGYEQYF. For the CDR3, the DNA is TGTGCCAGCAGCTTGCTCCAGGGCTACGAGCAGTACTTC. V usage is TRBV7-8 and J usage is TRBJ2-7; possibly TRBD1 for D (5 bases). Trimming pared 3 bases from V and 3 bases from J, leaving 9 bases between. This CDR3 is 13 amino acids long. Germline CDR1 is SGHVS and CDR2 is FQNEAQ.

The chain recombines TRBV19 with TRBJ2-2; D is perhaps TRBD2 (7 bases). V was shortened by 3 bases and J by 6 bases, with 17 bases between the two germline ends. The CDR3 spans 16 residues. Germline V lookup: CDR1 LNHDA, CDR2 SQIVND (reference sequence). The CDR3 protein is CASSMDLGGGPGELFF. The CDR3 bases are TGTGCCAGTAGTATGGATTTAGGGGGAGGGCCCGGGGAGCTGTTTTTT.

In its sample, this clone was seen a few times. The sample holds other DNA sequences that translate to the same CDR3. V gene TRBV6-1 combines with J gene TRBJ2-7; 12 nucleotides agree with TRBD1. The CDR3 contains 14 residues. Germline V gives CDR1 MNHNS, CDR2 SASEGT. The ends lost 3 bases at V and 5 bases at J; junction bases unmatched: 2. The CDR3 DNA sequence: TGTGCCAGCAGTGACCGGGACAGGGGGCACGAGCAGTACTTC. Its translation: CASSDRDRGHEQYF.

V and J are TRBV13 and TRBJ1-1; a weak D match, TRBD1 (5 bases). Germline CDR1 PRHDT, CDR2 FYEKMQ (reference sequence). The CDR3 runs to 12 residues. The germline V and J ends were trimmed by 5 bases and 2 bases, with 6 bases remaining between them. The CDR3 nucleotides are TGTGCCAGCAGCGGGGGAAACACTGAAGCTTTCTTT. Its protein is CASSGGNTEAFF.

This rearrangement joins TRBV7-9 to TRBJ2-5; the D gene is possibly TRBD1 (6 bases). CDR3 length equals 13 residues. V was trimmed by 2 bases and J by 5 bases, leaving 9 bases between them. Germline CDR1 is SEHNR and CDR2 is FQNEAQ (reference sequence). CDR3 sequence reads: CASSLNRAETQYF. For the CDR3, the DNA is TGTGCCAGCAGCTTAAACAGGGCGGAGACCCAGTACTTC. Using reference TRBV7-9 and TRBJ2-5 for the parts outside the CDR3, the full variable domain is DTGVSQNPRHKITKRGQNVTFRCDPISEHNRLYWYRQTLGQGPEFLTYFQNEAQLEKSRLLSDRFSAERPKGSFSTLEIQRTEQGDSAMYLCASSLNRAETQYFGPGTRLLVL.

The chain employs TRBV11-3 and TRBJ1-5, with 9 bases identical to TRBD1. The V segment lost 3 bases and the J segment 3 bases; nucleotides outside the gene matches: 6. Per the germline V gene, CDR1 is SGHNT and CDR2 is YENEEA. The CDR3 covers 16 residues. The CDR3 loop is CASSLRGQGSNQPQHF. The CDR3 nucleotides read TGTGCCAGCAGCTTGAGGGGACAGGGTTCCAATCAGCCCCAGCATTTT.

V is TRBV9 and J is TRBJ2-7, with D possibly TRBD1 on 5 matching bases. The CDR3 is 15 amino acids. The V end was cut by 0 bases, the J end by 3 bases, with 13 bases between. Germline CDR1 SGDLS, CDR2 YYNGEE. CDR3 nucleotide sequence: TGTGCCAGCAGCGTAGCTGGGGCAACCCACTACGAGCAGTACTTC. It specifies CASSVAGATHYEQYF.

This sequence joins TRBV11-2 and TRBJ2-3, with D maybe TRBD1 (7 bases). V dropped 3 bases and J dropped 2 bases, with 15 bases sitting between them. The V gene's germline CDR1 is SGHAT and CDR2 FQNNGV. The CDR3 consists of 16 residues. CDR3 coding DNA: TGTGCCAGCAGCTTCCCCGCAGGGGGGCTCACAGATACGCAGTATTTT. This encodes CASSFPAGGLTDTQYF.

The chain joins TRBV19 to TRBJ2-7, with 9 nucleotides matching TRBD1. Germline V CDR1 and CDR2: LNHDA, SQIVND (reference sequence). The CDR3 runs 14 residues. Losses at the gene ends were 4 bases for V and 6 bases for J; bases not matched to a gene: 7. CDR3 loop: CASSRDRDRGEQYF. The CDR3 nucleotides are TGTGCCAGTAGTAGGGACAGGGATAGAGGCGAGCAGTACTTC.

The chain recombines TRBV4-1 with TRBJ1-1; 8 nucleotides align to TRBD1. Trimming took 3 bases from V and 8 from J; bases not matched to a gene: 11. CDR1 is MGHRA, CDR2 YSYEKL, per germline. The CDR3 is 15 amino acids. This chain's CDR3 is CASSHPGTGPWEAFF. CDR3 DNA sequence: TGCGCCAGCAGCCACCCCGGGACAGGCCCTTGGGAAGCTTTCTTT.

V and J are TRBV14 and TRBJ2-7; TRBD1 aligns across 9 bases. The junction had 18 bases not matched to a gene; V was cut back by 6 bases and J by 3 bases. Germline V gives CDR1 SGHDN, CDR2 FVKESK. CDR3 length: 18 amino acids. In DNA, the CDR3 is TGTGCCAGCAGGGAAACTTCACTTGGGACAGGGAAGAACTACGAGCAGTACTTC. It yields the protein CASRETSLGTGKNYEQYF.

A remark on this clone: Other DNA sequences in the same sample also yield this CDR3. This chain uses TRBV27 with TRBJ1-1; D unresolved. CDR1 is MNHEY and CDR2 is SMNVEV in the germline V gene (reference sequence). This CDR3 spans 14 amino acids. V was clipped by 0 bases and J by 2 bases, with 7 bases between them. The CDR3 region is CASSLSPRNTEAFF. The CDR3 nucleotides read TGTGCCAGCAGTTTATCTCCCCGTAACACTGAAGCTTTCTTT.

As for this clone: Other nucleotide sequences from this sample produce the same CDR3. CDR3 nucleotides: TGTGCCAGCAGCGCCCGGGGGCCCGGGGAGCTGTTTTTT. It translates to CASSARGPGELFF. The chain employs TRBV27 and TRBJ2-2, with D tentatively TRBD1 or TRBD2 (6 bases each). V lost 6 bases, J lost 6 bases, and 11 bases lay in between. The CDR3 is made up of 13 amino acids. Germline CDR1 and CDR2: MNHEY and SMNVEV (reference sequence).

The chain links TRBV4-3 to TRBJ1-1; 8 nucleotides align to TRBD1. The V gene's germline CDR1 is LGHNA and CDR2 YSLEER. Losses at the gene ends were 4 bases for V and 6 bases for J; bases not matched to a gene: 13. The CDR3 totals 16 residues. The CDR3 loop is CASSRHRVQGASEAFF. Written as DNA, the CDR3 is TGCGCCAGCAGCCGGCATCGGGTCCAGGGGGCATCTGAAGCTTTCTTT.

The rearrangement joins TRBV2 to TRBJ2-1; D gene ambiguous. This CDR3 has 14 residues. V gave up 0 bases and J gave up 8 bases, with 11 bases separating them. The germline V gene encodes CDR1 SNHLY and CDR2 FYNNEI. The CDR3 is CASSEAGPWDEQFF. CDR3 DNA: TGTGCCAGCAGTGAAGCGGGCCCCTGGGATGAGCAGTTCTTC.

The chain uses TRBV21-1 and TRBJ1-3. TRBV21-1 is assigned pseudogene status. The CDR3 is 15 amino acids. The DNA of the CDR3 is TGTGCCACTACCCCCGCCAGTCTCTCTGGAAACACCATATATTTT. Protein product: CATTPASLSGNTIYF.

The chain links TRBV4-1 to TRBJ2-7; D not resolved. In germline, CDR1 is MGHRA, CDR2 YSYEKL. V was trimmed by 1 base and J by 1 base, leaving 8 bases between them. The length of the CDR3 is 14 residues. The CDR3 DNA sequence: TGCGCCAGCAGCCAAGGTCGCTTTTCCTACGAGCAGTACTTC. Its translation is CASSQGRFSYEQYF.

The gene calls are TRBV10-2 and TRBJ2-7; weak D call: TRBD2 (6 bases). Germline V gene data show CDR1 as WSHSY and CDR2 as SAAADI. Trimming pared 8 bases from V and 7 bases from J, leaving 24 bases between. This CDR3 has 15 amino acids. The CDR3 nucleotides are TGCGCCAGCCTGGGGAGGCTATCCAACGAGGGGGAGCAGTACTTC. Amino acid sequence: CASLGRLSNEGEQYF.

This chain uses TRBV7-3 with TRBJ2-7, with 8 bases lining up with TRBD2. The CDR3 is 17 residues long. Germline V gene sequence: CDR1 SGHTA, CDR2 FQGTGA. J was trimmed by 6 bases and V by 5 bases; bases with no gene match: 18. DNA of the CDR3: TGTGCCAGCAGCCTCTACGCGGGAGGATTAGAGGGTGGCGAGCAGTACTTC. Translating it yields CASSLYAGGLEGGEQYF.

The gene calls are TRBV9 and TRBJ2-1; no clear D. Germline CDR1 and CDR2: SGDLS and YYNGEE. The V end lost 3 bases, the J end lost 4 bases, and 11 bases lay between the germline ends. The CDR3 runs 14 residues. The CDR3 loop is CASSDGGSYNEQFF. For the CDR3, the DNA is TGTGCCAGCAGCGACGGTGGGTCTTACAATGAGCAGTTCTTC.

The V call is TRBV7-9, the J call TRBJ1-2; 7 bases map to TRBD1. CDR1 is SEHNR and CDR2 is FQNEAQ in the germline V gene (reference sequence). The CDR3 loop spans 16 amino acids. After removal of 1 base from V and 4 bases from J, the junction contained 9 bases not matched to a gene. CDR3 sequence: CASSLEGRGSLYGYTF. The CDR3 bases are TGTGCCAGCAGCTTAGAGGGCAGGGGGTCCCTCTATGGCTACACCTTC. Based on the CDR3 plus reference TRBV7-9 and TRBJ1-2, the full variable domain is DTGVSQNPRHKITKRGQNVTFRCDPISEHNRLYWYRQTLGQGPEFLTYFQNEAQLEKSRLLSDRFSAERPKGSFSTLEIQRTEQGDSAMYLCASSLEGRGSLYGYTFGSGTRLTVV.

The chain carries TRBV2 and TRBJ2-7; D possibly corresponds to TRBD2 (5 bases). The CDR3 has 12 amino acids. V lost 2 bases and J lost 7, with 9 bases in between. Germline V gene sequence: CDR1 SNHLY, CDR2 FYNNEI. CDR3 in DNA: TGTGCCAGCAGTGAATTAGAGGGTGAGCAGTACTTC. Protein sequence: CASSELEGEQYF.